The T cell receptor beta chain described here comes from a study of vaccination effects on CD4 cells after COVID-19. ViraFEST used viral peptide pools to expand antigen-specific CD4+ T cells before sequencing. The culture ran for approximately nine days before CD4+ T cells were isolated. None of these healthy vaccinees had been infected with SARS-CoV-2 before vaccination. Cultures used roughly 1.8 million PBMC per well, 9.5 to 10 IU/ml IL-2 and about 10 ug/ml peptides. Findings and caveats of the study: Of the vaccine-induced clones from healthy vaccinees, merely 1 of 255 recognized common cold coronaviruses as well. Vaccine- and infection-induced clones showed marked clonal contraction late following vaccination.

The data were produced by immunoSEQ multiplex PCR, yet TCRdb's version contains in-frame clones alone and is incomplete. This table has roughly 41,000 clones, roughly two thirds appearing once. Germline values: CDR1 SGHNT, CDR2 YYREEE (reference sequence). V lost 1 base and J 0 bases, leaving 14 bases between the germline ends. The CDR3 extends over 18 amino acids. With regard to this clone: Its antigen is not known.

The rearrangement uses TRBV5-4 and TRBJ2-6, with TRBD1 as a possible D gene (6 bases). This TCR was recovered from a human donor who received a COVID-19 vaccine. Sequenced here: CD4+ T cells from PBMCs cultured with HCoV-OC43 spike peptides, sampled before COVID-19 vaccination. Subset defined: HCoV-OC43 spike overlapping peptide pool stimulation. In DNA, the CDR3 is TGTGCCAGCAGCTTGATTCAGGGGTCGAGCTCTGGGGCCAACGTCCTGACTTTC. Amino acid sequence: CASSLIQGSSSGANVLTF. The whole variable domain, filled in from reference TRBV5-4 and TRBJ2-6, reads ETGVTQSPTHLIKTRGQQVTLRCSSQSGHNTVSWYQQALGQGPQFIFQYYREEENGRGNFPPRFSGLQFPNYSSELNVNALELDDSALYLCASSLIQGSSSGANVLTFGAGSRLTVL.